This TCR beta chain appears in the sequencing data of a study of cytotoxic CD8 clonotypes in ibrutinib-treated CLL. Study results and limitations: Baseline levels were approached again at progression, after clonality had risen at ibrutinib response. Sampling times differed between sustained-remission and progressing patients.

Worth noting for this clone: Its matching antigen is unknown.

The protocol was immunoSEQ multiplex PCR, while the TCRdb copy is restricted to in-frame clones and leaves out a portion. In the table there are around 310,000 clones, roughly 79% of which are singletons. The TCR originated in a human donor with chronic lymphocytic leukemia. The specimen was PBMCs, collected before ibrutinib treatment.

The CDR3 sequence: CASSWGQENTGELFF. The CDR3 coding sequence is TGCGCCAGCAGCTGGGGACAGGAGAACACCGGGGAGCTGTTTTTT. The J gene is TRBJ2-2, the V gene TRBV5-1; 8 positions match TRBD1. V gave up 3 bases and J gave up 1 base; unmatched junction bases: 2. This CDR3 comprises 15 residues. Germline V gene sequence: CDR1 SGHRS, CDR2 YFSETQ.